Each of the 22 T cell receptor beta chains below was sequenced from the same sample in a study of response to subunit inactivated influenza vaccine. TCRdb recomputed calls from the RT-PCR reads with MiXCR, one row per CDR3 protein. This sample has about 780,000 distinct CDR3 sequences, with around 20% found just once. The sample consisted of PBMCs from blood, taken roughly 5 days after vaccination. Source of these receptors: a man aged 50-59 years who received an inactivated influenza vaccine.

V gene TRBV7-2 combines with J gene TRBJ1-4; tentatively, D is TRBD1 (5 bases). Germline V gives CDR1 SGHTA, CDR2 FQGNSA. The CDR3 has 13 residues. V shed 6 bases and J shed 8 bases, with 13 bases lying between them. The chain's CDR3 is CASRGPGPEKLFF. The CDR3 nucleotides are TGTGCCAGCAGAGGACCGGGGCCCGAAAAACTGTTTTTT.

The CDR3 region has the DNA TGTGCCAGCAGGCTGTCGAGTGGGGACAGCACAGATACGCAGTATTTT. This translates into CASRLSSGDSTDTQYF. This chain links TRBV6-2 or TRBV6-3 with TRBJ2-3; either TRBD1 or TRBD2 may supply D (5 bases each). Trimming took off 6 bases at V and 0 bases at J, with 16 bases between the two ends. Germline V CDR1 and CDR2: MNHEY, SVGEGT. The CDR3 consists of 16 residues.

This chain connects TRBV7-2 to TRBJ1-1, with D perhaps TRBD1 (5 bases). V gave up 5 bases and J gave up 5 bases, with 12 bases separating them. Germline CDR1 SGHTA, CDR2 FQGNSA. The CDR3 contains 13 residues. CDR3 residues: CASSGERGTEAFF. For the CDR3, the DNA is TGTGCCAGCAGCGGGGAACGGGGGACTGAAGCTTTCTTT.

This clonotype was seen repeatedly, ten times or more. CDR3 bases: TGTGCCAGCAGCCAAGACTACCCCGCCTACAATGAGCAGTTCTTC. Its protein product is CASSQDYPAYNEQFF. This chain links TRBV7-2 with TRBJ2-1; tentatively, D is TRBD2 (5 bases). Germline assignment: CDR1 SGHTA and CDR2 FQGNSA. The germline V and J ends were trimmed by 5 bases and 2 bases, with 13 bases remaining between them. This CDR3 contains 15 residues.

The chain is built from TRBV4-3 and TRBJ2-6, with D unclear. From germline, CDR1 is LGHNA and CDR2 YSLEER. The germline V and J ends were trimmed by 0 bases and 0 bases, with 12 bases remaining between them. This CDR3 has 18 residues. The DNA of the CDR3 is TGCGCCAGCAGCCAAGAGCGGCCCTTTAGCTCTGGGGCCAACGTCCTGACTTTC. It yields the protein CASSQERPFSSGANVLTF.

The chain joins TRBV20-1 to TRBJ1-6; a weak D match, TRBD1 (5 bases). The CDR3 contains 13 residues. Germline loops: CDR1 DFQATT, CDR2 SNEGSKA (reference sequence). V lost 6 bases, J lost 4 bases, and 10 bases lay in between. CDR3 nucleotides: TGCAGTGCCCCCCGACAGTATAATTCACCCCTCCACTTT. Protein: CSAPRQYNSPLHF.

This clonotype was seen a few times. The chain carries TRBV20-1 and TRBJ1-6; 10 nucleotides agree with TRBD1. Germline CDR1 is DFQATT and CDR2 is SNEGSKA (reference sequence). CDR3 length: 17 residues. Losses at the gene ends were 0 bases for V and 9 bases for J; bases not matched to a gene: 11. The CDR3 reads CSARDNMGGQGTSPLHF. For the CDR3, the DNA is TGCAGTGCTAGAGATAATATGGGGGGACAGGGGACTTCACCCCTCCACTTT.

The chain recombines TRBV20-1 with TRBJ2-7, with 11 bases aligning to TRBD2. CDR1 and CDR2 (germline): DFQATT, SNEGSKA (reference sequence). The CDR3 is 16 amino acids. Losses at the gene ends were 1 base for V and 4 bases for J; bases not matched to a gene: 9. The CDR3 nucleotides read TGCAGTGCTAGAGTCCGCGATAGCGGGGGGGCATACGAGCAGTACTTC. It is translated as CSARVRDSGGAYEQYF.

The rearrangement joins TRBV2 to TRBJ1-2; 7 positions agree with TRBD1. Germline-derived CDR1 and CDR2 are SNHLY and FYNNEI. The CDR3 totals 14 residues. With 2 bases clipped from V and 4 bases from J, the junction kept 4 bases outside the gene matches. The CDR3 spells CASSETTGTYGYTF. CDR3 nucleotide sequence: TGTGCCAGCAGTGAAACGACAGGGACCTATGGCTACACCTTC.

In its sample, this clonotype was seen a few times. The rearrangement links TRBV4-2 to TRBJ1-2; the D is unclear. Germline values: CDR1 LGHNA, CDR2 YNFKEQ. Trimming took off 0 bases at V and 5 bases at J, with 16 bases between the two ends. This CDR3 has 16 residues. CDR3 sequence: CASSQDRSRPHYGYTF. Here the CDR3 DNA reads TGTGCCAGCAGCCAAGATCGGAGCAGACCTCATTATGGCTACACCTTC.

This sequence joins TRBV20-1 and TRBJ2-5; D is possibly TRBD2 (5 bases). CDR1 and CDR2 (germline): DFQATT, SNEGSKA (reference sequence). Trimming removed 7 bases at V and 3 bases at J, with 15 bases between. CDR3 length: 13 residues. The CDR3, as DNA: TGCAGTGTCCATTTTGGAGGCGAAGAGACCCAGTACTTC. Translating gives CSVHFGGEETQYF.

This clonotype appeared many times. The CDR3 DNA reads as TGTGCCAGCAGGGACAGCAGCAATCAGCCCCAGCATTTT. Protein sequence: CASRDSSNQPQHF. The rearrangement uses TRBV6-2 or TRBV6-3 and TRBJ1-5, with D tentatively TRBD1 (6 bases). Trimming cost V 6 bases and J 1 base, with 7 bases left between them. This CDR3 is 13 amino acids long. Germline V gene lookup returns CDR1 MNHEY and CDR2 SVGEGT.

The chain joins TRBV20-1 to TRBJ2-1, with 7 bases fitting TRBD1. The CDR3 length is 11 residues. Germline V gene lookup returns CDR1 DFQATT and CDR2 SNEGSKA (reference sequence). V was clipped by 4 bases and J by 7 bases; unmatched bases: 1. The CDR3 DNA sequence: TGCAGTGCTACGGACAGGAATGAGCAGTTCTTC. Its translation is CSATDRNEQFF.

This rearrangement joins TRBV7-8 to TRBJ1-2; weak D call: TRBD1 (6 bases). Per the germline V gene, CDR1 is SGHVS and CDR2 is FQNEAQ. The ends were cut back, 5 bases at V and 4 bases at J, with 14 bases in the middle. The CDR3 runs to 14 residues. This chain's CDR3 is CASSKTGQLYGYTF. The CDR3 nucleotides are TGTGCCAGCAGCAAAACCGGACAGCTCTATGGCTACACCTTC.

The gene calls are TRBV6-2 or TRBV6-3 and TRBJ2-1; TRBD1 might be the D (5 bases). The CDR3 contains 12 residues. V gave up 6 bases and J gave up 7 bases, with 10 bases separating them. Germline CDR1 and CDR2: MNHEY and SVGEGT. Here the CDR3 DNA reads TGTGCCAGCAGATTTAGACAGAATGAGCAGTTCTTC. Translation gives CASRFRQNEQFF.

With respect to this clonotype: A much larger clone sits a single nucleotide away, making a read error possible. The rearrangement uses TRBV3-1 and TRBJ1-6, with 8 bases lining up with TRBD1. The CDR3 contains 13 residues. The junction had 3 bases not matched to a gene; V was cut back by 4 bases and J by 10 bases. Germline-derived CDR1 and CDR2 are LGHDT and YNNKEL (reference sequence). CDR3 nucleotide sequence: TGTGCCAGCAGCCGGGACAGGCGATCACCCCTCCACTTT. It specifies CASSRDRRSPLHF.

The sample holds many counts of this clonotype. The rearrangement uses TRBV20-1 and TRBJ2-1, with a tentative D call TRBD2 (5 bases). The CDR3 spans 13 residues. Trimming shortened V by 1 base and J by 9 bases, and 13 bases separated the two germline ends. Germline values: CDR1 DFQATT, CDR2 SNEGSKA (reference sequence). The CDR3 loop reads CSARVSLAGEQFF. DNA of the CDR3: TGCAGTGCTAGAGTCTCCCTGGCGGGTGAGCAGTTCTTC.

This clonotype was detected only a few times. V is TRBV20-1 and J is TRBJ2-5; D remains unclear. V was shortened by 0 bases and J by 8 bases, with 19 bases between the two germline ends. CDR3 length: 15 amino acids. In germline, CDR1 is DFQATT, CDR2 SNEGSKA (reference sequence). The CDR3 is CSARDLLPTSGTQYF. DNA for the CDR3: TGCAGTGCTAGAGATCTCCTCCCCACCTCTGGTACCCAGTACTTC.

The chain joins TRBV20-1 to TRBJ1-2; possible D gene TRBD1, 5 bases. CDR1 and CDR2 from the germline V gene are DFQATT and SNEGSKA (reference sequence). This CDR3 has 12 amino acids. CDR3 nucleotides: TGCAGCATACGGCGGGGGAACTATGGCTACACCTTC. As protein: CSIRRGNYGYTF.

This chain uses TRBV5-1 with TRBJ1-2; weak D call: TRBD1 (5 bases). Per germline, CDR1 SGHRS and CDR2 YFSETQ. V lost 0 bases, J lost 0 bases, and 6 bases lay in between. The CDR3 is 14 residues long. This CDR3 reads CASSLAGSNYGYTF. Here the CDR3 DNA reads TGCGCCAGCAGCTTGGCAGGGTCTAACTATGGCTACACCTTC.

V usage is TRBV27 and J usage is TRBJ1-1; TRBD1 is a possible D gene (5 bases). CDR3 size: 14 residues. V dropped 4 bases and J dropped 6 bases, with 15 bases sitting between them. CDR1 and CDR2 from the germline V gene are MNHEY and SMNVEV (reference sequence). CDR3 DNA: TGTGCCAGCAGTTGGACTTATGGGGGATCTGAAGCTTTCTTT. It yields the protein CASSWTYGGSEAFF.

This clonotype has a handful of counts. The chain couples TRBV4-3 to TRBJ2-1; 11 bases align to TRBD1. V was pared by 4 bases and J by 7 bases, with 6 bases of the junction left unmatched. Per germline, CDR1 LGHNA and CDR2 YSLEER. The CDR3 sequence is 15 residues long. CDR3 DNA: TGCGCCAGCAGCCTCCGGGACAGGGGGGTTAATGAGCAGTTCTTC. Translating gives CASSLRDRGVNEQFF.